These 3 T cell receptor beta chains originate from one sample sequenced in a study of a mutant IDH1 vaccine in newly diagnosed glioma. For these TCRs, the target antigens are not known. Sequenced by immunoSEQ multiplex PCR; TCRdb stores in-frame clones only, minus some. The sample includes approximately 35,000 clones, about three fifths of them seen just once. As for time point: week 5, during vaccination. Mutant IDH1 20-mer peptide, at 300 ug, made up each vaccine dose, with topical imiquimod. The source was PBMCs, collected from a glioma patient whose treatment included an IDH1 peptide vaccine. These receptors originate from a woman aged 18-29 years with glioma.

The CDR3 here is CASSLNLAGYNEQFF. In DNA, the CDR3 is TGTGCCAGCAGCTTAAACCTAGCGGGCTACAATGAGCAGTTCTTC. The V call is TRBV7-6, the J call TRBJ2-1; 8 positions match TRBD2. V trimming: 2 bases; J trimming: 3 bases; junction bases outside the gene matches: 3. The CDR3 extends over 15 amino acids. Germline CDR1 and CDR2: SGHVS and FNYEAQ.

This chain connects TRBV7-8 to TRBJ1-1; no clear D. The CDR3 totals 13 residues. Between the trimmed V and J ends, which lost 5 bases and 0 bases, there was a span of 7 bases. Germline assignment: CDR1 SGHVS and CDR2 FQNEAQ. The CDR3 DNA is TGTGCCAGCAGCCTCTTAGTGAACACTGAAGCTTTCTTT. Protein: CASSLLVNTEAFF.

The V and J genes are TRBV5-1 and TRBJ2-3; TRBD2 agrees at 8 bases. Germline V CDR1 and CDR2: SGHRS, YFSETQ. Trimming at V came to 5 bases and at J to 5 bases, leaving 7 bases not matched to a gene. The CDR3 has 14 residues. In nucleotides, the CDR3 is TGCGCCAGCAGTAGAGCGGGGGTCAGAGATACGCAGTATTTT. The encoded protein is CASSRAGVRDTQYF. The full variable domain, its missing parts supplied by reference TRBV5-1 and TRBJ2-3, is KAGVTQTPRYLIKTRGQQVTLSCSPISGHRSVSWYQQTPGQGLQFLFEYFSETQRNKGNFPGRFSGRQFSNSRSEMNVSTLELGDSALYLCASSRAGVRDTQYFGPGTRLTVL.